Below, 11 T cell receptor beta chains from the same sample are listed, as sequenced in a study of T cell responses to AZD1222 COVID-19 vaccine. The assay was immunoSEQ multiplex PCR, and TCRdb's table has in-frame clones only and misses some. The table has over 100,000 clones, 70% to 90% seen once. Sequencing used peripheral blood, obtained on day 0 of MenACWY control vaccination. These receptors came from an adult in good health.

V is TRBV9 and J is TRBJ1-4; the D gene is possibly TRBD1 (6 bases). The CDR3 contains 13 residues. V gave up 7 bases and J gave up 7 bases, with 14 bases separating them. Looked up from germline, CDR1 is SGDLS and CDR2 is YYNGEE. The CDR3: CASGGLEGEKLFF. CDR3 sequence (DNA): TGTGCCAGCGGGGGGCTGGAGGGTGAAAAACTGTTTTTT. Looking up the rest from reference TRBV9 and TRBJ1-4 gives the full variable domain: DSGVTQTPKHLITATGQRVTLRCSPRSGDLSVYWYQQSLDQGLQFLIQYYNGEERAKGNILERFSAQQFPDLHSELNLSSLELGDSALYFCASGGLEGEKLFFGSGTQLSVL.

The rearrangement uses TRBV3-1 (or the pseudogene TRBV3-2) and TRBJ1-6; D unresolved. Germline values: CDR1 LGHDT, CDR2 YNNKEL (reference sequence). V lost 6 bases, J lost 5 bases, and 14 bases lay in between. The CDR3 is 15 residues long. The CDR3 is CASRERAVDNSPLHF. The CDR3 nucleotides are TGTGCCAGCAGGGAGAGGGCGGTTGATAATTCACCCCTCCACTTT.

J is TRBJ2-2 and V is TRBV6-5, with unresolved D. This CDR3 is built from 15 residues. Per the germline V gene, CDR1 is MNHEY and CDR2 is SVGAGI. With 0 bases removed from V and 5 bases from J, the gap between germline ends came to 10 bases. The CDR3 DNA follows: TGTGCCAGCAGTTACTCGCCCTTTACTACCGGGGAGCTGTTTTTT. Its protein is CASSYSPFTTGELFF.

The chain uses TRBV28 and TRBJ1-2; a possible D gene is TRBD1 (5 bases). The length of the CDR3 is 15 residues. Trimming left V 6 bases short and J 7 bases short, with 21 bases between. Looked up from germline, CDR1 is MDHEN and CDR2 is SYDVKM. Here the CDR3 reads CASSTPPQGYSGYTF. CDR3 coding DNA: TGTGCCAGCAGCACCCCCCCGCAGGGTTATTCTGGCTACACCTTC.

The table lists this clone with a few counts. The genes are TRBV24-1 and TRBJ2-3, with D possibly TRBD1 on 5 matching bases. The germline CDR1 and CDR2 sequences are KGHDR and SFDVKD. With 3 bases removed from V and 6 bases from J, the gap between germline ends came to 12 bases. This CDR3 is 14 amino acids long. The CDR3 spells CATSDLRVGDTQYF. CDR3 nucleotides: TGTGCCACCAGTGATCTCAGGGTTGGTGATACGCAGTATTTT.

Only one count was recorded for this clone. The V call is TRBV12-3 or TRBV12-4, the J call TRBJ2-3; no definite D call. Trimming took off 5 bases at V and 3 bases at J, with 6 bases between the two ends. This CDR3 is 12 amino acids long. CDR3 in amino acids: CASSGRTDTQYF. Here the CDR3 DNA reads TGTGCCAGCAGTGGAAGAACAGATACGCAGTATTTT.

The chain is built from TRBV6-5 and TRBJ1-5, with TRBD1 as a possible D gene (6 bases). CDR1 and CDR2 (germline): MNHEY, SVGAGI. The CDR3 extends over 14 amino acids. V was cut by 2 bases and J by 9 bases, with 14 bases left in between. CDR3 nucleotides: TGTGCCAGCAGTTACCTGAAGGGGGGGCTGCCCCAGCATTTT. It encodes CASSYLKGGLPQHF.

The J gene is TRBJ2-7, the V gene TRBV28; D may be TRBD1 (7 bases). Trimming cost V 5 bases and J 5 bases, with 22 bases left between them. Germline V gives CDR1 MDHEN, CDR2 SYDVKM. The CDR3 is 16 amino acids. For the CDR3, the DNA is TGTGCCAGCAGTACAACCTTGGGGGCAGGGGGGAACGAGCAGTACTTC. Encoded protein: CASSTTLGAGGNEQYF.

The V gene is TRBV6-6, the J gene TRBJ1-2; possible D gene TRBD1, 5 bases. The CDR3 is 11 residues long. The germline V gene encodes CDR1 MNHNY and CDR2 SVGAGI (reference sequence). The ends were cut back, 2 bases at V and 10 bases at J, with 8 bases in the middle. The CDR3 DNA sequence: TGTGCCAGCAGTTACAAGGGGTTCTACACCTTC. Its translation: CASSYKGFYTF.

V is TRBV12-3 or TRBV12-4 and J is TRBJ2-1, with D possibly matching TRBD2 (5 bases). V lost 7 bases and J 7 bases, leaving 11 bases between the germline ends. This CDR3 is built from 12 residues. The CDR3 protein is CASTRVDNEQFF. CDR3 DNA sequence: TGTGCCAGCACGAGGGTCGATAATGAGCAGTTCTTC.

The rearrangement uses TRBV28 and TRBJ1-5; D might be TRBD1 (6 bases). With 3 bases removed from V and 6 bases from J, the gap between germline ends came to 15 bases. CDR1 is MDHEN and CDR2 is SYDVKM in the germline V gene. The CDR3 runs to 15 residues. This CDR3 reads CASSLGGRESQPQHF. In nucleotides, the CDR3 is TGTGCCAGCAGTTTGGGGGGCAGGGAAAGTCAGCCCCAGCATTTT. Supplemented by reference TRBV28 and TRBJ1-5, the full variable domain reads DVKVTQSSRYLVKRTGEKVFLECVQDMDHENMFWYRQDPGLGLRLIYFSYDVKMKEKGDIPEGYSVSREKKERFSLILESASTNQTSMYLCASSLGGRESQPQHFGDGTRLSIL.